The 18 T cell receptor beta chains given below trace back to one sample, sequenced in a study of blood T cell repertoires in COVID-19. Sequencing used immunoSEQ multiplex PCR; TCRdb keeps in-frame clones, though not all of them. The table has about 120,000 clones, less than 85% seen once. Sequenced: peripheral blood. The receptor set was obtained from a man aged 30 to 39 with acute or convalescent COVID-19.

V usage is TRBV29-1 and J usage is TRBJ2-5, with 9 bases fitting TRBD2. The CDR3 consists of 12 residues. The junction had 7 bases not matched to a gene; V was cut back by 5 bases and J by 9 bases. Germline V gene sequence: CDR1 SQVTM, CDR2 ANQGSEA. For the CDR3, the DNA is TGCAGCGTTTTCGGGACTAGCAAAGCCCAGTACTTC. It translates to CSVFGTSKAQYF.

The V gene is TRBV6-6, the J gene TRBJ1-1; TRBD1 might be the D (6 bases). Germline assignment: CDR1 MNHNY and CDR2 SVGAGI (reference sequence). The CDR3 has 11 residues. Trimming took 5 bases from V and 8 from J, leaving 9 bases between them. CDR3 bases: TGTGCCAGCAGTCACGGACAGGAAGCTTTCTTT. It encodes CASSHGQEAFF.

This clone was seen only once. The chain is built from TRBV7-8 and TRBJ2-7; 9 bases are shared with TRBD1. CDR3 length equals 13 residues. Per the germline V gene, CDR1 is SGHVS and CDR2 is FQNEAQ. V lost 5 bases and J lost 3; bases outside the gene matches: 2. This chain's CDR3 is CASSTGGSYEQYV. CDR3 nucleotide sequence: TGTGCCAGCAGCACAGGGGGCAGCTACGAGCAGTACGTC.

The chain employs TRBV7-2 and TRBJ2-2, with 7 positions matching TRBD1. The CDR3 extends over 16 amino acids. V shed 5 bases, J shed 0 bases, and the junction held 6 bases outside the gene matches. Per the germline V gene, CDR1 is SGHTA and CDR2 is FQGNSA. DNA of the CDR3: TGTGCCAGCAGCCCCCGACAGGGTGCGAACACCGGGGAGCTGTTTTTT. Its translation is CASSPRQGANTGELFF. The whole variable domain, remainder taken from reference TRBV7-2 and TRBJ2-2, is GAGVSQSPSNKVTEKGKDVELRCDPISGHTALYWYRQSLGQGLEFLIYFQGNSAPDKSGLPSDRFSAERTGGSVSTLTIQRTQQEDSAVYLCASSPRQGANTGELFFGEGSRLTVL.

This sequence joins TRBV7-3 and TRBJ2-5; 7 nucleotides match TRBD2. The CDR3 loop spans 13 amino acids. V dropped 4 bases and J dropped 4; count of bases not matched to a gene: 3. CDR1 is SGHTA and CDR2 is FQGTGA in the germline V gene. The CDR3 sequence: CASSSIAGETQYF. DNA for the CDR3: TGTGCCAGCAGCTCAATAGCGGGAGAGACCCAGTACTTC.

This clone has more than one count but fewer than ten. The genes are TRBV9 and TRBJ2-5; TRBD2 might be the D (6 bases). CDR1 and CDR2 (germline): SGDLS, YYNGEE. V was clipped by 4 bases and J by 3 bases, with 16 bases between them. The CDR3 contains 15 residues. DNA for the CDR3: TGTGCCAGCAGCTCTCAATACGGGGGAGAAGAGACCCAGTACTTC. Protein sequence: CASSSQYGGEETQYF.

There are a few counts of this clone. The chain joins TRBV4-2 to TRBJ1-1; no clear D. CDR3 length equals 14 residues. CDR1 LGHNA and CDR2 YNFKEQ come from the germline V gene. The V and J ends lost 0 bases and 8 bases respectively, with 13 bases between them. This CDR3 is CASSQEVREAEAFF. The DNA of the CDR3 is TGTGCCAGCAGCCAAGAGGTCCGTGAGGCGGAAGCTTTCTTT.

This clone was recorded only once. V gene TRBV6-5 combines with J gene TRBJ2-2; TRBD2 agrees at 7 bases. The V segment lost 6 bases and the J segment 7 bases; nucleotides outside the gene matches: 11. The CDR3 has 15 amino acids. In germline, CDR1 is MNHEY, CDR2 SVGAGI. CDR3: CASRRLAQEIGELFF. The CDR3 coding sequence is TGTGCCAGCAGGAGACTAGCTCAAGAAATCGGGGAGCTGTTTTTT.

V usage is TRBV29-1 and J usage is TRBJ2-5; 7 bases align to TRBD1. Germline V CDR1 and CDR2: SQVTM, ANQGSEA. Trimming cost V 4 bases and J 1 base; bases outside gene matches: 9. This CDR3 has 15 amino acids. CDR3 sequence: CSVATEGAAQETQYF. CDR3 DNA sequence: TGCAGCGTTGCCACCGAGGGGGCAGCCCAAGAGACCCAGTACTTC.

This chain connects TRBV2 to TRBJ2-2; D gene ambiguous. The V end was cut by 10 bases, the J end by 6 bases, with 12 bases between. The CDR3 covers 12 residues. In germline, CDR1 is SNHLY, CDR2 FYNNEI. The CDR3 region has the DNA TGTGCCACCCCGAGCTCCCCCGGGGAGCTGTTTTTT. This sequence encodes CATPSSPGELFF. Filled out from reference TRBV2 and TRBJ2-2, the complete variable domain reads EPEVTQTPSHQVTQMGQEVILRCVPISNHLYFYWYRQILGQKVEFLVSFYNNEISEKSEIFDDQFSVERPDGSNFTLKIRSTKLEDSAMYFCATPSSPGELFFGEGSRLTVL.

This sequence joins TRBV30 and TRBJ1-1; tentative D call: TRBD1 (5 bases). The germline CDR1 and CDR2 sequences are GTSNPN and SVGIG (reference sequence). This CDR3 region has 14 residues. The germline V and J ends were trimmed by 1 base and 5 bases, with 14 bases remaining between them. In nucleotides, the CDR3 is TGTGCCTGGAGTGGTGGGGGGACGAAGACTGAAGCTTTCTTT. Protein sequence: CAWSGGGTKTEAFF.

The chain combines TRBV7-9 with TRBJ2-1, with 7 bases identical to TRBD2. Germline lookup yields CDR1 SEHNR and CDR2 FQNEAQ (reference sequence). V shed 7 bases, J shed 10 bases, and the junction held 4 bases outside the gene matches. The CDR3 runs to 11 residues. This CDR3 reads CASTRSGEQFF. Here the CDR3 DNA reads TGTGCCAGCACCCGTAGCGGGGAGCAGTTCTTC.

The rearrangement uses TRBV23-1 and TRBJ1-1, with D perhaps TRBD1 (5 bases). TRBV23-1 is filed as an ORF, its function uncertain. The CDR3 has 13 amino acids. V shed 9 bases and J shed 1 base, with 12 bases lying between them. The CDR3 coding sequence is TGCGCCAGGTCTGCGGACAAGAACACTGAAGCTTTCTTT. Amino acids: CARSADKNTEAFF.

V is TRBV7-2 and J is TRBJ1-2, with 8 bases aligning to TRBD1. CDR3 length: 14 amino acids. Unmatched junction bases numbered 11, after V lost 6 bases and J lost 8 bases. Looked up from germline, CDR1 is SGHTA and CDR2 is FQGNSA. The DNA of the CDR3 is TGTGCCAGCAGGGCAGGGGGCGCTTTAGGGGGCTACACCTTC. Translating gives CASRAGGALGGYTF. The whole variable domain, remainder taken from reference TRBV7-2 and TRBJ1-2, is GAGVSQSPSNKVTEKGKDVELRCDPISGHTALYWYRQSLGQGLEFLIYFQGNSAPDKSGLPSDRFSAERTGGSVSTLTIQRTQQEDSAVYLCASRAGGALGGYTFGSGTRLTVV.

This clone was seen at least ten times. This chain links TRBV4-1 with TRBJ1-5; the match to TRBD1 covers 7 bases. The CDR3 consists of 15 residues. Germline CDR1 and CDR2: MGHRA and YSYEKL. J lost 6 bases, V lost 3 bases, and 8 bases had no gene match. The CDR3 coding sequence is TGCGCCAGCAGCCAGACCACACAGGGGCTTCAGCCCCAGCATTTT. It yields the protein CASSQTTQGLQPQHF.

V is TRBV7-6 and J is TRBJ2-3, with TRBD2 identical over 12 bases. CDR1 is SGHVS and CDR2 is FNYEAQ in the germline V gene. Trimming cost V 0 bases and J 6 bases; bases outside gene matches: 10. The CDR3 length is 18 residues. CDR3 DNA: TGTGCCAGCAGCTTAGCGCTACTAGCGGGGGGACAAGCTGATACGCAGTATTTT. It specifies CASSLALLAGGQADTQYF.

The chain carries TRBV27 and TRBJ2-1; 15 bases map to TRBD2. The germline CDR1 and CDR2 sequences are MNHEY and SMNVEV (reference sequence). The CDR3 consists of 15 residues. V shed 6 bases and J 7 bases; nucleotides not matched to a gene: 4. CDR3 nucleotides: TGTGCCAGCAGCTGGACTAGCGGGGGGGGAAATGAGCAGTTCTTC. This gives the protein CASSWTSGGGNEQFF.

The chain recombines TRBV6-5 with TRBJ2-2; 8 bases align to TRBD1. V shed 7 bases, J shed 5 bases, and the junction held 6 bases outside the gene matches. CDR1 is MNHEY and CDR2 is SVGAGI in the germline V gene. This CDR3 has 14 amino acids. This CDR3 is CASMDREETGELFF. CDR3 DNA: TGTGCCAGCATGGACAGGGAAGAGACCGGGGAGCTGTTTTTT.